This TCR beta chain was recovered during a study of T cells in tumors after PD-1 blockade. Study context: Excluded were patients with checkpoint blockade, immunosuppressants, or radiotherapy or other anti-cancer therapy within 4 weeks. Either cemiplimab 350 mg every 2 weeks or pembrolizumab 200 mg every 3 weeks was given. Findings of the study overall: Clonal replacement was seen across treatment, not between pre-treatment samples.

Only one count was recorded for this clone. Its specificity is not known. Method: immunoSEQ multiplex PCR; TCRdb's copy keeps in-frame clones and lacks some. Of fewer than 7,000 clones listed, roughly two thirds are singletons. CDR1 and CDR2 from the germline V gene are SEHNR and FQNEAQ (reference sequence). Deletions cut 11 bases from V and 2 bases from J, with 12 bases between. CDR3 size: 13 residues. The receptor's source is a human donor with basal cell carcinoma. The starting material was tumor tissue, obtained before anti-PD-1 treatment. V usage is TRBV7-9 and J usage is TRBJ2-2; a weak D match, TRBD1 (5 bases). CDR3 nucleotides: TGTGCCCTATCGGACACCAACACCGGGGAGCTGTTTTTT. Amino acid sequence: CALSDTNTGELFF.